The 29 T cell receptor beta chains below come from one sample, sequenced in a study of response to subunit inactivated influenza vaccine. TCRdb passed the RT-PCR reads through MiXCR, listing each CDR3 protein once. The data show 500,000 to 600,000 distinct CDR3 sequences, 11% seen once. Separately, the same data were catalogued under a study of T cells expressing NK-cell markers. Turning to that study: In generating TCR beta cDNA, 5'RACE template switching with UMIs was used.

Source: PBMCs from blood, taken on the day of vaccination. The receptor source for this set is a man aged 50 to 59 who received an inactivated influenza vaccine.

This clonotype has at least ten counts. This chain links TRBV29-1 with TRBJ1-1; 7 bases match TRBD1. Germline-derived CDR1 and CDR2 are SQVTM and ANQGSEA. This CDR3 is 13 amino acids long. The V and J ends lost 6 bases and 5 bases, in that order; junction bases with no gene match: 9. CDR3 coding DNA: TGCAGCGTGAGAGAGGGGGCGAGAACTGAAGCTTTCTTT. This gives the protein CSVREGARTEAFF.

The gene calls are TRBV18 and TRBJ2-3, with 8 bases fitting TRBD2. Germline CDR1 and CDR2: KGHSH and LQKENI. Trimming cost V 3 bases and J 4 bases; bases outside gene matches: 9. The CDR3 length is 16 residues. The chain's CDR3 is CASSPGRGGLADTQYF. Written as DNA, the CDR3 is TGTGCCAGCTCACCGGGCCGGGGGGGCCTCGCAGATACGCAGTATTTT.

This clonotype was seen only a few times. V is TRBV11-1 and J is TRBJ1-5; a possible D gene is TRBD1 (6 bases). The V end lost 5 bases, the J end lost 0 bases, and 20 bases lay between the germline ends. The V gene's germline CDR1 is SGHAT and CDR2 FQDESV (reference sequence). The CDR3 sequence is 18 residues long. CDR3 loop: CASSPSGRGIGSNQPQHF. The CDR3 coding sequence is TGTGCCAGCAGCCCCTCCGGCAGGGGAATAGGTAGCAATCAGCCCCAGCATTTT.

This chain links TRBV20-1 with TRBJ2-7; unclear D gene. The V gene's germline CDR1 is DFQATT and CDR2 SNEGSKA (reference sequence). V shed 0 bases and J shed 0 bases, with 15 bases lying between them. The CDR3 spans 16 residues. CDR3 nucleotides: TGCAGTGCTAGAGATTTGTGGAGCCACCTCTCCTACGAGCAGTACTTC. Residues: CSARDLWSHLSYEQYF.

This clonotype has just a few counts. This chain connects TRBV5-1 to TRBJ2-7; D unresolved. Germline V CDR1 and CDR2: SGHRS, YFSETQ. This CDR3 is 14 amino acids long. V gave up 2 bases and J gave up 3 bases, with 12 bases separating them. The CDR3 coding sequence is TGCGCCAGCAGCTTTGAGTCATGGAACTACGAGCAGTACTTC. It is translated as CASSFESWNYEQYF.

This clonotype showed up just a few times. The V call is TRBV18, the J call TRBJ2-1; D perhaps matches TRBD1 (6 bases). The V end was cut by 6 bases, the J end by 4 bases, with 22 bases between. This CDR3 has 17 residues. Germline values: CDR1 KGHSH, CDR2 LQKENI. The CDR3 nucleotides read TGTGCCAGCTCCTGGACCAATCAAGGGGGACCGTACAATGAGCAGTTCTTC. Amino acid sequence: CASSWTNQGGPYNEQFF.

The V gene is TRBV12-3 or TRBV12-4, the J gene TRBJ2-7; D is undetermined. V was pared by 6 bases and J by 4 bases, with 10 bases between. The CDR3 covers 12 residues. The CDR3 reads CASRSASYEQYF. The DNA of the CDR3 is TGTGCCAGCAGGTCAGCAAGTTACGAGCAGTACTTC.

DNA of the CDR3: TGCAGTGCCTCCCCGAGTGCGACTAGCGGGAATGAGCAGTTCTTC. It encodes CSASPSATSGNEQFF. The V gene is TRBV20-1, the J gene TRBJ2-1, with 10 bases lining up with TRBD2. V dropped 6 bases and J dropped 7; count of bases not matched to a gene: 12. The germline V gene encodes CDR1 DFQATT and CDR2 SNEGSKA (reference sequence). The CDR3 has 15 residues.

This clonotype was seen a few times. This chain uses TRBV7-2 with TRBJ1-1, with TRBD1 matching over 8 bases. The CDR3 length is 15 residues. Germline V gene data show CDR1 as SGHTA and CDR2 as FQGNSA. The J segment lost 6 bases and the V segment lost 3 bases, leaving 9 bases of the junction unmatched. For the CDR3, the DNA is TGTGCCAGCAGCTTGGCAGGGGGCTCGGTGTCTGAAGCTTTCTTT. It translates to CASSLAGGSVSEAFF.

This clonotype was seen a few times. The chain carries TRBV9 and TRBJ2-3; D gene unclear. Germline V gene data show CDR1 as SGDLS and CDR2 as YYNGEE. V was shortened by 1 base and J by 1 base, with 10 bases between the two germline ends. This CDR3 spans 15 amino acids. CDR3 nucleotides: TGTGCCAGCAGCGTAAGGTCCCTTCGCACAGATACGCAGTATTTT. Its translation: CASSVRSLRTDTQYF.

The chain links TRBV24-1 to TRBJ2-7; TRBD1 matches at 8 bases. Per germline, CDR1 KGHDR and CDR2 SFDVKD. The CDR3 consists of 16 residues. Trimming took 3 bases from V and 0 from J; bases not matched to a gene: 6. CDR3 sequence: CATSDGVQGVSYEQYF. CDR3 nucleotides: TGTGCCACCAGTGATGGAGTACAGGGGGTCTCCTACGAGCAGTACTTC.

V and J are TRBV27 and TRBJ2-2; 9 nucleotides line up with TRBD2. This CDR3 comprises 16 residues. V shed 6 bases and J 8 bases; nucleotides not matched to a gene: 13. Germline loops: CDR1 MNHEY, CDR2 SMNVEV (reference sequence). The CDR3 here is CASSLRGGASRGELFF. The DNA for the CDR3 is TGTGCCAGCAGCCTCCGCGGGGGGGCCTCCAGGGGGGAGCTGTTTTTT.

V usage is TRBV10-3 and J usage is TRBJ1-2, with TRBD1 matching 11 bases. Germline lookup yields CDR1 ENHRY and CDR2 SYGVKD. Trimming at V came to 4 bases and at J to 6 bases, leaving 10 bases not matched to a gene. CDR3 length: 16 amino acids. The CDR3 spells CAISVNTGTGGDGYTF. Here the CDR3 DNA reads TGTGCCATCAGTGTGAATACCGGGACAGGGGGTGATGGCTACACCTTC.

CDR3 in amino acids: CASRPGTGTNQPQHF. In DNA, the CDR3 is TGTGCCAGCAGACCCGGGACAGGGACCAATCAGCCCCAGCATTTT. The genes are TRBV6-1 and TRBJ1-5, with 9 positions matching TRBD1. J lost 3 bases, V lost 6 bases, and 6 bases had no gene match. CDR1 and CDR2 from the germline V gene are MNHNS and SASEGT. This CDR3 has 15 residues.

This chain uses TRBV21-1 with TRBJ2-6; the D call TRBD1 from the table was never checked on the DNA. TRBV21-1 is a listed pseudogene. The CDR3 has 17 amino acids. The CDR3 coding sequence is TGTGCCAGCAGCAAAGGTGAAAGGGACGCTGGGGCCAACGTCCTGACTTTC. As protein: CASSKGERDAGANVLTF.

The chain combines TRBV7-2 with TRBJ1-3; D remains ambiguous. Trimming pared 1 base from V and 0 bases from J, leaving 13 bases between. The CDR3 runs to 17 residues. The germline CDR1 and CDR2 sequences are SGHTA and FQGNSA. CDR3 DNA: TGTGCCAGCAGCTTAGTGTCTGGGTCACTCTCTGGAAACACCATATATTTT. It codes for CASSLVSGSLSGNTIYF.

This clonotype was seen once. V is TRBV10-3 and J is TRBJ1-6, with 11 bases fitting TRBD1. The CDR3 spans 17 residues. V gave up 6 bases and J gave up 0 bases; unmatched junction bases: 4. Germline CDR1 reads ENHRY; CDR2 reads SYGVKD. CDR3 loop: CAISRTGGSSYNSPLHF. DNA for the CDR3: TGTGCCATCAGCCGGACAGGGGGCAGCTCCTATAATTCACCCCTCCACTTT.

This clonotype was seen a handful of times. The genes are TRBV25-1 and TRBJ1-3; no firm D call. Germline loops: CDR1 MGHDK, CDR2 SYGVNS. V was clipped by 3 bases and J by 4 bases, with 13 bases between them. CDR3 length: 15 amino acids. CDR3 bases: TGTGCCAGCAGTGAGGGTGGCGACCTGGGAAACACCATATATTTT. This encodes CASSEGGDLGNTIYF.

CDR3 coding DNA: TGTGCCAGCAGTCCGACCGGGGGGGCCTCAGATACGCAGTATTTT. This encodes CASSPTGGASDTQYF. The genes are TRBV12-3 or TRBV12-4 and TRBJ2-3; 8 bases fit TRBD2. After removal of 5 bases from V and 4 bases from J, the junction contained 8 bases not matched to a gene. The CDR3 covers 15 residues.

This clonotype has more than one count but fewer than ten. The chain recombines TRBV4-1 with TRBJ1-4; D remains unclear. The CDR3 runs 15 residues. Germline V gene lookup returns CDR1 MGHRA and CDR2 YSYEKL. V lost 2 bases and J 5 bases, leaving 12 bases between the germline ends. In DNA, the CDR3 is TGCGCCAGCAGCCAAAGGACGGTTCTAAATGAAAAACTGTTTTTT. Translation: CASSQRTVLNEKLFF.

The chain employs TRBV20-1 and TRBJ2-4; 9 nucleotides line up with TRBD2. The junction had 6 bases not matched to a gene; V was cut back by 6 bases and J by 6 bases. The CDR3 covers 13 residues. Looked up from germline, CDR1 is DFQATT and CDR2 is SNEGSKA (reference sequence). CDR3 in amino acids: CSAKIAGVNIQYF. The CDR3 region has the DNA TGCAGTGCAAAAATAGCGGGAGTAAACATTCAGTACTTC.

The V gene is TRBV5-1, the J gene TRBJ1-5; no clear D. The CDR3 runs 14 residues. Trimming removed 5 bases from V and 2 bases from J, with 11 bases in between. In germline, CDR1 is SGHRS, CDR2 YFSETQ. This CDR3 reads CASSEGSGNQPQHF. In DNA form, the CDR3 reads TGCGCCAGCAGTGAAGGCAGCGGCAATCAGCCCCAGCATTTT.

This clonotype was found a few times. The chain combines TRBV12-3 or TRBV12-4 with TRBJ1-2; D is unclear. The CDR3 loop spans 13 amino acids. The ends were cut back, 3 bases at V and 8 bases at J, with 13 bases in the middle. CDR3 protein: CASSFSMGYGYTF. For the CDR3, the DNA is TGTGCCAGCAGTTTTAGCATGGGGTACGGCTACACCTTC.

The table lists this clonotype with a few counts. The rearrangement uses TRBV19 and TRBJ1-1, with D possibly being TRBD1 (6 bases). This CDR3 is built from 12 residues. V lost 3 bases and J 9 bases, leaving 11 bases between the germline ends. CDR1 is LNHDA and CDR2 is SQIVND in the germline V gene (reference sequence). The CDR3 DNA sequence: TGTGCCAGTAGTATCGTAGGACAGCAAGCTTTCTTT. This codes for CASSIVGQQAFF.

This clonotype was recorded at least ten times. CDR3 sequence (DNA): TGCGCCAGCAGCCAAGATTTTTCCGGAACTGAAAAACTGTTTTTT. Translating it yields CASSQDFSGTEKLFF. The chain recombines TRBV4-3 with TRBJ1-4; D uncertain. Germline V gene sequence: CDR1 LGHNA, CDR2 YSLEER. Trimming stripped 0 bases from V and 7 bases from J, with 12 bases between. The CDR3 totals 15 residues.

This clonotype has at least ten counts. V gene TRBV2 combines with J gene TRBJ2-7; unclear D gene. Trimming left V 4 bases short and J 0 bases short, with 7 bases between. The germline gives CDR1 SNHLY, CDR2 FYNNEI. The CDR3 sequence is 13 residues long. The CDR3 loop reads CASSGGISYEQYF. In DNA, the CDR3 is TGTGCCAGCAGTGGTGGCATCTCCTACGAGCAGTACTTC.

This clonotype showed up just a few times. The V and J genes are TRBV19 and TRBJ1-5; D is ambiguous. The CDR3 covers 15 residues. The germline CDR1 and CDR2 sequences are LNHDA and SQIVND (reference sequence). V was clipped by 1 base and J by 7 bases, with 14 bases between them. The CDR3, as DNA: TGTGCCAGTAGTATAGCGGGGTTGGTAAACCAGCCCCAGCATTTT. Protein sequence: CASSIAGLVNQPQHF.

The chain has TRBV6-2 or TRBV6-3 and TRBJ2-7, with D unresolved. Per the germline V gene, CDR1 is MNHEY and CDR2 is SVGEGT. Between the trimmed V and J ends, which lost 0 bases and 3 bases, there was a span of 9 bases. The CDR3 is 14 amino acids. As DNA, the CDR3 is TGTGCCAGCAGTTACTCGATTATAGGCTACGAGCAGTACTTC. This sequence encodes CASSYSIIGYEQYF.

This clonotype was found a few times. This chain's CDR3 is CASSFRLAGALDTQYF. CDR3 DNA sequence: TGTGCCAGCAGCTTTAGGCTAGCGGGGGCCCTAGATACGCAGTATTTT. The J gene is TRBJ2-3, the V gene TRBV5-5; 10 bases agree with TRBD2. Trimming cost V 2 bases and J 5 bases; bases outside gene matches: 8. Germline V gives CDR1 SGHKS, CDR2 YYEKEE (reference sequence). The CDR3 spans 16 residues.